The sequence of this T cell receptor beta chain was determined in a study of blood T cell repertoires in COVID-19. Study-wide background: Acute and convalescent COVID-19 specimens originated in the United States, Italy and Spain. In each case, the material was cDNA or gDNA derived from T cells, B-cell-depleted T cells, or PBMCs.

Study processing details: From reference gene primer amplification, estimates of nucleated cell counts were derived. Profiling relied on immunoSEQ multiplex PCR, and the TCRdb table lists in-frame clones only, not all of them. V and J calls plus clone size are reproduced from that table; the DNA served to infer D and trimming. The data show roughly 80,000 clones, approximately 84% seen once. The CDR3 covers 14 residues. Trimming removed 6 bases at V and 7 bases at J, with 15 bases between. Germline V lookup: CDR1 SEHNR, CDR2 FQNEAQ (reference sequence). This clone was seen once. The genes are TRBV7-9 and TRBJ1-4, with D possibly TRBD1 on 5 matching bases. The clonotype comes from a human donor in a cohort sampled during active COVID-19. The source material was peripheral blood. In DNA form, the CDR3 reads TGTGCCAGCAGTCTATCGGGGGGGTTTGAAAAACTGTTTTTT. Translated: CASSLSGGFEKLFF.